This T cell receptor (beta chain) was captured by sequencing in a study of blood T cells in healthy people across ages. V lost 6 bases and J lost 5, with 5 bases in between. CDR3 length: 11 residues. Germline lookup yields CDR1 MNHNY and CDR2 SVGAGI (reference sequence). For the second PCR, which ran for about 7 to 12 cycles, a sample-barcoded 5' primer and a J-beta primer mix were used. TCRdb re-derived calls from the 5' RACE reads in MiXCR, one entry per CDR3 protein. The table includes 700,000 or so distinct CDR3 sequences, over 40% detected once. V is TRBV6-6 and J is TRBJ2-1; D ambiguous. The sequenced sample consisted of blood. This sequence originates from a man older than 75 in good health. CDR3 region: CASRSDNEQFF. The CDR3 nucleotides are TGTGCCAGCAGATCCGACAATGAGCAGTTCTTC.